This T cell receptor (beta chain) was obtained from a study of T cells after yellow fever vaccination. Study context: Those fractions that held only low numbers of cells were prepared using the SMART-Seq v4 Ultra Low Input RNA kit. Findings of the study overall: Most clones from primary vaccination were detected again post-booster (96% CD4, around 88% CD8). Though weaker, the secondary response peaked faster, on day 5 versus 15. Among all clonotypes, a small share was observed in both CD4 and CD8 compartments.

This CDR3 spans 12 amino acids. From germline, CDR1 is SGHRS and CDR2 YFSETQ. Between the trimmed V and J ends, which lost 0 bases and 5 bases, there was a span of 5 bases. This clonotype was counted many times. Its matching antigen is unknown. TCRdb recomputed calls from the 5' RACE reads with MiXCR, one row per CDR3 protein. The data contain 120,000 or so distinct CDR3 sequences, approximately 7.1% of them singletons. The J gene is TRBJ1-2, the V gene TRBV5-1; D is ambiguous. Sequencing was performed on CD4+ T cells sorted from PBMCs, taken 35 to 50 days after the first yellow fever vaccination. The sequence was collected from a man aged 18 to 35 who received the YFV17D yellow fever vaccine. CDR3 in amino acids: CASSLDWYGYTF. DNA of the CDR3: TGCGCCAGCAGCTTGGACTGGTATGGCTACACCTTC.